A selection of T cell receptor beta chains follows, all from one sample in a study of response to subunit inactivated influenza vaccine. TCRdb passed the RT-PCR reads through MiXCR, listing each CDR3 protein once. The sample shows some 850,000 distinct CDR3 sequences, around 20% of them seen only once. The sample in question was PBMCs from blood, obtained roughly 5 days after vaccination. Receptors were obtained from a man in his fifties who received an inactivated influenza vaccine. Both conserved end residues are trimmed from each CDR3. Fields, in order: clone size, D gene, V gene, J gene, CDR3 protein. The D gene is left open where the match is weak. For some rows the clone size is stated as once, few or many, or as a class when expanded; others skip it.

>many|.|TRBV5-1|TRBJ2-3
ASSLVVRSTDTQY
>.|.|TRBV28|TRBJ2-7
ASSLNLTRRTYEQY
>few|.|TRBV12-3/TRBV12-4|TRBJ2-7
ASRTLGYEQY
>.|TRBD1|TRBV24-1|TRBJ1-2
ATSEPTGSGYT
>.|.|TRBV7-2|TRBJ1-5
ASSTQTQGHQPQH
>.|.|TRBV3-1|TRBJ2-1
ASSQAGPTTEQF
>few|.|TRBV7-2|TRBJ2-1
ASSFLKRLWNGSDPPYNEQF
>.|TRBD1|TRBV7-7|TRBJ2-5
ASTRQGGVQETQY
>.|.|TRBV7-8|TRBJ2-5
ASSLVERAQETQY
>few|TRBD2|TRBV11-2|TRBJ2-1
ASSFQGAGGSYNEQF
>.|.|TRBV20-1|TRBJ1-5
SARDARYQPQH
>few|TRBD1|TRBV12-3/TRBV12-4|TRBJ1-1
ASRPQGVGEAF
>few|.|TRBV6-1|TRBJ1-1
ASTPIPRNTEAF
>few|.|TRBV29-1|TRBJ2-2
SVEKGGANTGELF
>few|.|TRBV29-1|TRBJ2-1
SVGTRVSYNEQF
>once|.|TRBV6-1|TRBJ2-3
ASSDWGSKTDTQY
>few|TRBD1|TRBV7-2|TRBJ1-1
ASSLEDRRNTEAF
>few|TRBD2|TRBV9|TRBJ2-1
ASSVQGLATYNEQF
>many|.|TRBV20-1|TRBJ2-7
SPIGGYEQY
>few|TRBD1|TRBV10-3|TRBJ2-1
ATRDRDAGEQF
>few|TRBD1|TRBV10-2|TRBJ1-1
ASSDPAGGFTEAF
>.|TRBD1|TRBV20-1|TRBJ1-6
SARTGQGLEKNSPLH